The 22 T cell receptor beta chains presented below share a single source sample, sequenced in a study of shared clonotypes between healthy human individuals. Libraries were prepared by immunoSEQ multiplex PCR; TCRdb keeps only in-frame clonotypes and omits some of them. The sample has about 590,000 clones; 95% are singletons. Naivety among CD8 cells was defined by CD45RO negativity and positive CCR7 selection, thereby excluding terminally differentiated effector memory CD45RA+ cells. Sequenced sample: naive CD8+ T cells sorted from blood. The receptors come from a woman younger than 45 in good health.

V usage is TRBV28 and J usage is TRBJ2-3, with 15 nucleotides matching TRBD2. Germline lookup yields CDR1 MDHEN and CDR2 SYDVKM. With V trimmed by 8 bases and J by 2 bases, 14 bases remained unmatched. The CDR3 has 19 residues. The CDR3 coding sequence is TGTGCCAGCGGAGAACTAGCGGGACTAGCGGGAGGTCCCACAGATACGCAGTATTTT. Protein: CASGELAGLAGGPTDTQYF.

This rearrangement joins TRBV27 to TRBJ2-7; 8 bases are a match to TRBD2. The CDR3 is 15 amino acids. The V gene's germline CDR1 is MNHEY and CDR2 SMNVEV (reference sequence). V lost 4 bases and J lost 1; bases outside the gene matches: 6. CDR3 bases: TGTGCCAGCAGTTGGGAGGCGGGAGGATCCTACGAGCAGTACTTC. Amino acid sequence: CASSWEAGGSYEQYF.

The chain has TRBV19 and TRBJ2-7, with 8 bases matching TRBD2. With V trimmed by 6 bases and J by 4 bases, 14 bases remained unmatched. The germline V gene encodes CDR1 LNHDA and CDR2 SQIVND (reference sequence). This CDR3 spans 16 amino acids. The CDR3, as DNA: TGTGCCAGTAGCCACCGGGGGAGCGGGAGAAGTTACGAGCAGTACTTC. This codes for CASSHRGSGRSYEQYF.

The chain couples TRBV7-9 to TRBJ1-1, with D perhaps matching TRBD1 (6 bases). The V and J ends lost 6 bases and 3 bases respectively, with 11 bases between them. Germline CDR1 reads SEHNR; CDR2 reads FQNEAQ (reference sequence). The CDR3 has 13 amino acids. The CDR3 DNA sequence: TGTGCCAGCAGAACAGGGTGGGACACTGAAGCTTTCTTT. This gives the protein CASRTGWDTEAFF.

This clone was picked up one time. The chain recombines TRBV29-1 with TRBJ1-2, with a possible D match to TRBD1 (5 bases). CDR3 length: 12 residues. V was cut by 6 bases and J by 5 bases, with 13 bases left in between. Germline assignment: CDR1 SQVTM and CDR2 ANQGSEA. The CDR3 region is CSVGDWGYGYTF. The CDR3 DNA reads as TGCAGCGTCGGGGACTGGGGGTATGGCTACACCTTC.

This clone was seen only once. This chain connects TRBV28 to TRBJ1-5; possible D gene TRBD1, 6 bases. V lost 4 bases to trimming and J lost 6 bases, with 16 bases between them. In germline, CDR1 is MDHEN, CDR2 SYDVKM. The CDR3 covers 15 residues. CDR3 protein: CASSWGRGGFQPQHF. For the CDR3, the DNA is TGTGCCAGCAGTTGGGGCAGGGGAGGATTTCAGCCCCAGCATTTT.

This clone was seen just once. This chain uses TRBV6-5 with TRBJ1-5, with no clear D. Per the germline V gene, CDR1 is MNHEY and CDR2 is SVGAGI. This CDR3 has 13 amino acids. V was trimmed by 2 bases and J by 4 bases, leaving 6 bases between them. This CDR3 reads CASSYGENQPQHF. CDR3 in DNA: TGTGCCAGCAGTTACGGAGAGAATCAGCCCCAGCATTTT.

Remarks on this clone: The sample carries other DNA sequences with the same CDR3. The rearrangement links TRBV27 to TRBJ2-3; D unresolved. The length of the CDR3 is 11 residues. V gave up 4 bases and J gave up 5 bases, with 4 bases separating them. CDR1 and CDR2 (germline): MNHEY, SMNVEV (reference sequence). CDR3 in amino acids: CASSSLDTQYF. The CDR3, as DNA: TGTGCCAGCAGTTCCCTAGATACGCAGTATTTT.

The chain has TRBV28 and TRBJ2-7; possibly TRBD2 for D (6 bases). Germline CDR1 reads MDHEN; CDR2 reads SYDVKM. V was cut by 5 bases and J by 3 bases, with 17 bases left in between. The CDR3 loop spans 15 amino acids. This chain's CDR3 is CASSAGPGVIYEQYF. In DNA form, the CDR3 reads TGTGCCAGCAGTGCCGGACCGGGGGTGATCTACGAGCAGTACTTC.

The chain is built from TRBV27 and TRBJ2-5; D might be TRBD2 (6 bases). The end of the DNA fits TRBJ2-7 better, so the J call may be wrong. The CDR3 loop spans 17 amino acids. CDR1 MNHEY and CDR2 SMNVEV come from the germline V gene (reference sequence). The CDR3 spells CASRRDSTFGSSYEQYF. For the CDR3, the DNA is TGTGCCAGCAGACGGGACTCCACCTTCGGGAGCTCCTACGAGCAGTACTTC.

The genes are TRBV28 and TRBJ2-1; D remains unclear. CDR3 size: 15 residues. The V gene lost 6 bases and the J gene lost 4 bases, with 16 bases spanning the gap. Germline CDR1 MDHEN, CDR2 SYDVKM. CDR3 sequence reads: CASSLNRYFYNEQFF. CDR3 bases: TGTGCCAGCAGCCTTAATCGGTACTTTTACAATGAGCAGTTCTTC. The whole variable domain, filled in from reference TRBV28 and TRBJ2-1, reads DVKVTQSSRYLVKRTGEKVFLECVQDMDHENMFWYRQDPGLGLRLIYFSYDVKMKEKGDIPEGYSVSREKKERFSLILESASTNQTSMYLCASSLNRYFYNEQFFGPGTRLTVL.

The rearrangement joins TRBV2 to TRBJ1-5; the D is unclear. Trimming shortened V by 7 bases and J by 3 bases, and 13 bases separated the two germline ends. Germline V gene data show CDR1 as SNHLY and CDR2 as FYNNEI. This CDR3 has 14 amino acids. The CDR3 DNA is TGTGCCAGCACTACCCGGGATCACAATCAGCCCCAGCATTTT. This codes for CASTTRDHNQPQHF.

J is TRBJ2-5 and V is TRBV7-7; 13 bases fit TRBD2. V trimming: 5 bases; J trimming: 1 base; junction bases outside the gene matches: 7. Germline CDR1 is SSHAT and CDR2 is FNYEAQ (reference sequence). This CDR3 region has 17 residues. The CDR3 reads CASSPGTSGAPQETQYF. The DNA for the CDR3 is TGTGCCAGCAGCCCCGGGACTAGCGGGGCCCCCCAAGAGACCCAGTACTTC.

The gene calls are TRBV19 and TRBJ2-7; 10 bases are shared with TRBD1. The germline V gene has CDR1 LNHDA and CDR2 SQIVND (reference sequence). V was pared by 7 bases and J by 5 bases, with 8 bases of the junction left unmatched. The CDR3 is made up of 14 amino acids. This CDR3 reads CASTSDRGADEQYF. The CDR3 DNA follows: TGTGCCAGTACCTCGGACAGGGGGGCGGACGAGCAGTACTTC.

CDR3 sequence: CASSPRELAGGRTDTQYF. CDR3 in DNA: TGTGCCAGCAGCCCCAGGGAGCTAGCGGGAGGACGGACAGATACGCAGTATTTT. The chain combines TRBV7-9 with TRBJ2-3; 11 nucleotides match TRBD2. This CDR3 has 18 amino acids. V gave up 5 bases and J gave up 3 bases; unmatched junction bases: 13. CDR1 SEHNR and CDR2 FQNEAQ come from the germline V gene (reference sequence).

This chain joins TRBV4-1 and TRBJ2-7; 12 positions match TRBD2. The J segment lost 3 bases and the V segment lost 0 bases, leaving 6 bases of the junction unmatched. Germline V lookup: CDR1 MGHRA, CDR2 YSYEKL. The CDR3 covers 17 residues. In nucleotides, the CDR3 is TGCGCCAGCAGCCAAGAAGGGACTAGCGGGCCCCACTACGAGCAGTACTTC. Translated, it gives CASSQEGTSGPHYEQYF.

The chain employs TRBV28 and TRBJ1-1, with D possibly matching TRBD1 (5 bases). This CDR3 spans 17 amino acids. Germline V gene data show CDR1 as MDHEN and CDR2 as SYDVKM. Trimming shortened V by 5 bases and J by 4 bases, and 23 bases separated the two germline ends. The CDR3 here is CASSLTGRRTSGTEAFF. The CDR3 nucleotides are TGTGCCAGCAGTCTAACGGGACGGAGAACCTCGGGCACTGAAGCTTTCTTT.

The CDR3 is CASSNPVGTGNQATNEKLFF. The CDR3, as DNA: TGTGCCAGCAGTAACCCGGTCGGGACAGGAAATCAGGCAACTAATGAAAAACTGTTTTTT. The chain carries TRBV2 and TRBJ1-4; 8 bases are shared with TRBD1. From germline, CDR1 is SNHLY and CDR2 FYNNEI. The V segment lost 5 bases and the J segment 0 bases; nucleotides outside the gene matches: 17. The CDR3 runs 20 residues.

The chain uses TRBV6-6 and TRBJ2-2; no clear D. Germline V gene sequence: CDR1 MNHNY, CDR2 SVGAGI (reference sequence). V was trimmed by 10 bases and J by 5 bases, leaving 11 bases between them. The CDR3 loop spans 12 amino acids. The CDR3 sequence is CATLDWTGELFF. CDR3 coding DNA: TGTGCCACCCTAGATTGGACCGGGGAGCTGTTTTTT.

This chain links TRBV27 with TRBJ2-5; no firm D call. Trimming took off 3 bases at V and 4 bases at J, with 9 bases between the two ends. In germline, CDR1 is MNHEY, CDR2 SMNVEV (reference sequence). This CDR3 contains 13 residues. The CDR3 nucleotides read TGTGCCAGCAGTTTGCGTCCAGGAGAGACCCAGTACTTC. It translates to CASSLRPGETQYF.

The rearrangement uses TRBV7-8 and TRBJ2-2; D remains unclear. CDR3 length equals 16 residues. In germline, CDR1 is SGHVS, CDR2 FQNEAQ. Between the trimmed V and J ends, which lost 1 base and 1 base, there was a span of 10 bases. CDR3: CASSLDGRLNTGELFF. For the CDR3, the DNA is TGTGCCAGCAGCTTAGACGGTCGATTGAACACCGGGGAGCTGTTTTTT.

CDR3 region: CASSLRANEQFF. For the CDR3, the DNA is TGTGCCAGCAGCTTACGGGCCAATGAGCAGTTCTTC. The rearrangement uses TRBV7-8 and TRBJ2-1; no clear D. In germline, CDR1 is SGHVS, CDR2 FQNEAQ. This CDR3 has 12 amino acids. Trimming stripped 2 bases from V and 6 bases from J, with 5 bases between.